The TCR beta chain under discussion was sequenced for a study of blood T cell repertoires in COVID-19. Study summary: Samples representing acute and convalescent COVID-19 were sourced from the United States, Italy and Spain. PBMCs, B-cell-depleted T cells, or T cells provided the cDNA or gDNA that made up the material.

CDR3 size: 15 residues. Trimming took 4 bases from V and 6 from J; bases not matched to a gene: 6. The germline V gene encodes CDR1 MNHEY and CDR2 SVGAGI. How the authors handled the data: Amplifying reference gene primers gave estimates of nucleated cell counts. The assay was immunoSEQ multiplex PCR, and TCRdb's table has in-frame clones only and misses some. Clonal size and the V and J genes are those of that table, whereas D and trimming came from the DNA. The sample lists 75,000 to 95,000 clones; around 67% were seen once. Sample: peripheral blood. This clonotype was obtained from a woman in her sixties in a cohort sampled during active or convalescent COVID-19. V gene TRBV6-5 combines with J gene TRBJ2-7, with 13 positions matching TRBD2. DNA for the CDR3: TGTGCCAGCAGTTCCGGGACTAGCGGGACCGGCGAGCAGTACTTC. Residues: CASSSGTSGTGEQYF.